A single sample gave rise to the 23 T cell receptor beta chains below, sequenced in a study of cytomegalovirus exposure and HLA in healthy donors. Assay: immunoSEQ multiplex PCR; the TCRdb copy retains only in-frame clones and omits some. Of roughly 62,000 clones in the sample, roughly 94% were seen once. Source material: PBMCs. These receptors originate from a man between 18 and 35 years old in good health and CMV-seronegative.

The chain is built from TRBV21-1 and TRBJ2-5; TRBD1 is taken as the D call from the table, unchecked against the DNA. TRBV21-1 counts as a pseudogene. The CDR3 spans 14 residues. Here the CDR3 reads CASSPRDREETQYF. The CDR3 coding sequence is TGTGCCAGCAGCCCACGGGACAGGGAAGAGACCCAGTACTTC.

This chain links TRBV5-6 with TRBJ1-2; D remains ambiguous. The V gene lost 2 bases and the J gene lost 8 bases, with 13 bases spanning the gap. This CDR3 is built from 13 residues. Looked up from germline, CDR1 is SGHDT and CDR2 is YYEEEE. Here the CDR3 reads CASSFSGSRGYTF. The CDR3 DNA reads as TGTGCCAGCAGCTTTTCGGGGTCCAGGGGCTACACCTTC.

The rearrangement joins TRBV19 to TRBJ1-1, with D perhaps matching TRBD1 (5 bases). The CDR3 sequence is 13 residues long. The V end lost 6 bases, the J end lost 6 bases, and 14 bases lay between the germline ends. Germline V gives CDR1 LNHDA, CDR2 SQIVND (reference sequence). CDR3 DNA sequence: TGTGCCAGTAGATCTCGACAGCTCTCTGAAGCTTTCTTT. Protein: CASRSRQLSEAFF.

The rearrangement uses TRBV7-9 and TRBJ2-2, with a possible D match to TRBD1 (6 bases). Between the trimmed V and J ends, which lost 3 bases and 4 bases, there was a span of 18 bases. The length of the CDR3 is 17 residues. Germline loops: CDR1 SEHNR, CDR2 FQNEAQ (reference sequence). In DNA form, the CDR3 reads TGTGCCAGCAGCTTTAGGGGGAGTTCAAGGGCCACCGGGGAGCTGTTTTTT. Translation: CASSFRGSSRATGELFF.

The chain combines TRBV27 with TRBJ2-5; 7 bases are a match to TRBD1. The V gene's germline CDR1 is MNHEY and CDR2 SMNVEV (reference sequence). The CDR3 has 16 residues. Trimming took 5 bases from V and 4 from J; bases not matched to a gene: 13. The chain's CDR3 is CASSTSLDRAGETQYF. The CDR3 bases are TGTGCCAGCAGTACCTCACTAGACAGGGCCGGAGAGACCCAGTACTTC.

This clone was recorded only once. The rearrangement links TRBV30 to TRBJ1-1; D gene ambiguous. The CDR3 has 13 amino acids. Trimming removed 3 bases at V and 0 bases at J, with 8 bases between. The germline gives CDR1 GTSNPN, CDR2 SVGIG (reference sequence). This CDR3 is CAWRSEVNTEAFF. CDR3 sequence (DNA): TGTGCCTGGAGGTCTGAGGTGAACACTGAAGCTTTCTTT.

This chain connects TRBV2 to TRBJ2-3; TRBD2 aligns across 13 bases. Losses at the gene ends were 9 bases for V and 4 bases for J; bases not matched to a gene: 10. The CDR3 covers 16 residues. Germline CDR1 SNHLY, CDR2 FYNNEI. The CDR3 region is CARGDELAGGADTQYF. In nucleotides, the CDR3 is TGTGCCAGGGGGGATGAACTAGCGGGAGGGGCAGATACGCAGTATTTT.

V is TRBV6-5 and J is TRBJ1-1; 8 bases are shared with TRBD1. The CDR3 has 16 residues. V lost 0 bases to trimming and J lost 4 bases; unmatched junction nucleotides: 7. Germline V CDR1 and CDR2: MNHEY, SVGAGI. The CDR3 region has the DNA TGTGCCAGCAGTTACTCAGGGCAGGGGGCGGGCACTGAAGCTTTCTTT. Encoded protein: CASSYSGQGAGTEAFF.

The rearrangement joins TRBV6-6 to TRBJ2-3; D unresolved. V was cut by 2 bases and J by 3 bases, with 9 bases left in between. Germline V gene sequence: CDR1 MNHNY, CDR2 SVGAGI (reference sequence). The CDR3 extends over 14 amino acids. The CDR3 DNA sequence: TGTGCCAGCAGTTACCCTAGTAGAACAGATACGCAGTATTTT. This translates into CASSYPSRTDTQYF.

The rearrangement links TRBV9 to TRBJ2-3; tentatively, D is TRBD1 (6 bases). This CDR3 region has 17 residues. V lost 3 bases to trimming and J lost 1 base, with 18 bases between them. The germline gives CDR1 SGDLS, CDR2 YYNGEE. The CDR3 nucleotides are TGTGCCAGCAGCGGGGGGCGGCGAGGGGCCCGCACAGATACGCAGTATTTT. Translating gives CASSGGRRGARTDTQYF.

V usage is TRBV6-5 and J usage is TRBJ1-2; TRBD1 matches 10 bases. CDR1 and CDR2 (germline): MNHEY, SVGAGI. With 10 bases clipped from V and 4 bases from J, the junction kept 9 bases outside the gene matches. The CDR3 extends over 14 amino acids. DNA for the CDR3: TGTGCCACCGCGGGGACAGGGGATTCCTATGGCTACACCTTC. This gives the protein CATAGTGDSYGYTF.

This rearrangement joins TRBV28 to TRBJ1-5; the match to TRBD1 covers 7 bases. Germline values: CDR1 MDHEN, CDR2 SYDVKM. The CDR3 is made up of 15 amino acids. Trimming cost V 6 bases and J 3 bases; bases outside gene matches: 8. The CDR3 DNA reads TGTGCCAGCAGCCGTGAACAGGGGTACAATCAGCCCCAGCATTTT. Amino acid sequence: CASSREQGYNQPQHF.

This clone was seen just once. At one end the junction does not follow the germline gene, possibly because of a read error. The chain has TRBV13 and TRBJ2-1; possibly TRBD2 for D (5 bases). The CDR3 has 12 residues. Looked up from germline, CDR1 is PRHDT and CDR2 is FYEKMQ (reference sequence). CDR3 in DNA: TGTGCCAGCAGCTCCGGACTGCATGAGCAGCTCTTC. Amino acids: CASSSGLHEQLF. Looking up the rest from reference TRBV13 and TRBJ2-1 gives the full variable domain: AAGVIQSPRHLIKEKRETATLKCYPIPRHDTVYWYQQGPGQDPQFLISFYEKMQSDKGSIPDRFSAQQFSDYHSELNMSSLELGDSALYFCASSSGLHEQLFGPGTRLTVL.

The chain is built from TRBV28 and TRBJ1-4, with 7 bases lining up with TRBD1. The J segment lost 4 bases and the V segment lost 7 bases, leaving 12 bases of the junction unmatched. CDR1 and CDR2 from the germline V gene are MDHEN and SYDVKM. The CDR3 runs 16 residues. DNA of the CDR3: TGTGCCAGCAACACCTTAGGGGGCTCAAGTAATGAAAAACTGTTTTTT. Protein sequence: CASNTLGGSSNEKLFF. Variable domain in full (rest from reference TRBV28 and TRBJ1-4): DVKVTQSSRYLVKRTGEKVFLECVQDMDHENMFWYRQDPGLGLRLIYFSYDVKMKEKGDIPEGYSVSREKKERFSLILESASTNQTSMYLCASNTLGGSSNEKLFFGSGTQLSVL.

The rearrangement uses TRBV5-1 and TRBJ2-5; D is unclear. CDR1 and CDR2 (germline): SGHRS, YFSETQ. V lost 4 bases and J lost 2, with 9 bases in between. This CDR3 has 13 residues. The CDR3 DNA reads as TGCGCCAGCAGCATGAGGCAGCAAGAGACCCAGTACTTC. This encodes CASSMRQQETQYF.

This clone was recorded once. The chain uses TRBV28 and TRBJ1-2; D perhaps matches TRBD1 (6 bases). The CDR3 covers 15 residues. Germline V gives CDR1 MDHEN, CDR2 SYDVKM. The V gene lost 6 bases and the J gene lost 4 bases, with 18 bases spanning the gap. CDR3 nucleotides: TGTGCCAGCAGCCCTCAAGGGGGAAGCGCCTATGGCTACACCTTC. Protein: CASSPQGGSAYGYTF.

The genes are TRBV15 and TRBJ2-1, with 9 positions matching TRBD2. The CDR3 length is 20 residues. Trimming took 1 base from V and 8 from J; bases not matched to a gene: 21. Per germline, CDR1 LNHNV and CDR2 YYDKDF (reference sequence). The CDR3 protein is CATSRVSGRPGRTLGDEQFF. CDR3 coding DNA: TGTGCCACCAGCAGAGTGAGCGGGAGGCCTGGCAGGACCCTGGGGGATGAGCAGTTCTTC.

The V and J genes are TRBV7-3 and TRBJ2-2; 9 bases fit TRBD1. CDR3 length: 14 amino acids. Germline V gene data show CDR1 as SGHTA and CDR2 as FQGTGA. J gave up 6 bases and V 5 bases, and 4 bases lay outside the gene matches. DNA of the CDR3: TGTGCCAGCAGCGTGGGACAGGGTGCCGGGGAGCTGTTTTTT. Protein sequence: CASSVGQGAGELFF.

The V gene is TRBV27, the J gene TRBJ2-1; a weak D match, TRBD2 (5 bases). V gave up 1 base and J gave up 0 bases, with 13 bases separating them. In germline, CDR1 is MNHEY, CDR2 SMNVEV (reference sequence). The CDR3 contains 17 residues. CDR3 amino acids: CASSLYGGSSSYNEQFF. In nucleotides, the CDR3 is TGTGCCAGCAGTTTATATGGCGGGTCGAGCTCCTACAATGAGCAGTTCTTC.

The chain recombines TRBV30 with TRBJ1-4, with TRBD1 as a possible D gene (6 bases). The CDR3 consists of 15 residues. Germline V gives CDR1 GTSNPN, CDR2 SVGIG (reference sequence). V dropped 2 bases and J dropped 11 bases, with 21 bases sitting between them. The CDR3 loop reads CAWSTPGTIMGKLFF. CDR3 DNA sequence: TGTGCCTGGAGTACCCCAGGGACAATTATGGGGAAACTGTTTTTT.

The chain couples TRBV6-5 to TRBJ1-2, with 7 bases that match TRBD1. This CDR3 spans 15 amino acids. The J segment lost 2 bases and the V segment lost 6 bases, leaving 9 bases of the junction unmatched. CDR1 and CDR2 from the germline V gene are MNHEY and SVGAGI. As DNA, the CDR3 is TGTGCCAGCAGCCTTGACAGGGTGGGGAACTATGGCTACACCTTC. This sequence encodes CASSLDRVGNYGYTF.

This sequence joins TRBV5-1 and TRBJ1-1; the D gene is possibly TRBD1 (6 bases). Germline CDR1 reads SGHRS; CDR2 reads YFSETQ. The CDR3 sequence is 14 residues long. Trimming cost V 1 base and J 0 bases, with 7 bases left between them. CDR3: CASSLQGMNTEAFF. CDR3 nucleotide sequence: TGCGCCAGCAGCTTGCAGGGGATGAACACTGAAGCTTTCTTT.

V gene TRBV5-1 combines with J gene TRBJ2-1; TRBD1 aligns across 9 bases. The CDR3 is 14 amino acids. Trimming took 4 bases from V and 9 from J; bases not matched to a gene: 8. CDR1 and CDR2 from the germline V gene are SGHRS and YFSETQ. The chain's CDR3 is CASSAGQGSAEQFF. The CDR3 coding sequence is TGCGCCAGCAGCGCTGGACAGGGGAGTGCTGAGCAGTTCTTC.